These 2 T cell receptor beta chains were sequenced from one sample in a study of spatial heterogeneity in lung cancer. TCRdb processed the 5' RACE reads anew with MiXCR; each CDR3 protein has one entry. Of 20,000 to 25,000 distinct CDR3 sequences listed, under 6% are singletons. The time point is: sample taken at primary tumor resection. Whole RNA was taken from tumor, nontumor lung or frozen PBMC; it was then sequenced unsorted. The sample in question was PBMCs, obtained at surgery. The receptors originated from a male donor with early-stage non-small cell lung cancer.

This clonotype was seen at least ten times. The chain recombines TRBV5-1 with TRBJ2-1; no definite D call. V was trimmed by 4 bases and J by 8 bases, leaving 10 bases between them. This CDR3 region has 12 residues. From germline, CDR1 is SGHRS and CDR2 YFSETQ. The CDR3 DNA sequence: TGCGCCAGCAGCATCAACGTAGATGAGCAGTTCTTC. Residues: CASSINVDEQFF. Using reference TRBV5-1 and TRBJ2-1 for the parts outside the CDR3, the full variable domain is KAGVTQTPRYLIKTRGQQVTLSCSPISGHRSVSWYQQTPGQGLQFLFEYFSETQRNKGNFPGRFSGRQFSNSRSEMNVSTLELGDSALYLCASSINVDEQFFGPGTRLTVL.

This clonotype was picked up many times. The DNA of the CDR3 is TGTGCCAGCAGTGGGGCTAGCGGGGGGGCGGAGACCCAGTACTTC. This sequence encodes CASSGASGGAETQYF. This chain connects TRBV25-1 to TRBJ2-5, with 12 bases matching TRBD2. Germline assignment: CDR1 MGHDK and CDR2 SYGVNS. CDR3 length: 15 residues. V shed 4 bases, J shed 5 bases, and the junction held 5 bases outside the gene matches.